This TCR beta chain is drawn from a study of prognosis after radiotherapy for stage I lung cancer. The CDR3 has 16 amino acids. V shed 4 bases and J shed 7 bases, with 20 bases lying between them. Germline V gene lookup returns CDR1 MDHEN and CDR2 SYDVKM. Two-round multiplex PCR amplified TCR beta CDR3 from genomic DNA. Individual primers that were specific to each TRBV and TRBJ gene served in first-round PCR. TCRdb reanalysed the multiplex PCR reads using MiXCR and keeps one entry per CDR3 protein. The sample carries approximately 11,000 distinct CDR3 sequences, approximately 50% recorded once. This clonotype is termed medium-sized (0.01 to 0.1%).

This TCR was recovered from a donor aged 50 or older with non-small cell lung cancer. Specimen: PBMCs, collected before or after stereotactic body radiation therapy (not recorded which). The rearrangement uses TRBV28 and TRBJ1-5; D might be TRBD1 (6 bases). CDR3 bases: TGTGCCAGCAGTTCGAATTTGGGCAGGGGTCAGCAGCCCCAGCATTTT. Protein sequence: CASSSNLGRGQQPQHF.